The text below deals with one TCR beta chain. Per the original methods: Reference gene primer amplification in the assay estimated nucleated cell counts. The method was immunoSEQ multiplex PCR; TCRdb's version includes in-frame clones alone and lacks a portion of them. V and J calls and clone size are given by that table; D and trimming were obtained from the DNA. Altogether a few hundred thousand clones are present, 84% being singletons, with the ten largest covering under 4.5%. The data stem from a study of blood T cell repertoires in COVID-19. Overall study context: The United States, Italy and Spain provided the acute and convalescent COVID-19 samples.

Participants spanned ages roughly 18 to 90 years and resided in about two dozen US areas. The CDR3 runs 16 residues. V lost 1 base and J 2 bases, leaving 12 bases between the germline ends. CDR1 SGHTA and CDR2 FQGTGA come from the germline V gene. The specimen was PBMCs or T cells enriched from blood (not recorded which). The sequence was collected from a man aged 30 to 45 with acute COVID-19. This chain links TRBV7-3 with TRBJ2-1, with D possibly matching TRBD1 (6 bases). The chain's CDR3 is CASSLRDTSPYNEQFF. In DNA, the CDR3 is TGTGCCAGCAGCTTAAGGGACACCTCACCCTACAATGAGCAGTTCTTC.